The clone carrying this TCR beta chain has just a few counts. This specimen belongs to a study of blood T cell repertoires in COVID-19. Profiled with immunoSEQ multiplex PCR; TCRdb holds only in-frame clones, not every one. The sample carries a few hundred thousand clones, approximately 88% recorded once. The V gene lost 7 bases and the J gene lost 2 bases, with 6 bases spanning the gap. The CDR3 extends over 11 amino acids. CDR1 is MDHEN and CDR2 is SYDVKM in the germline V gene. The V gene is TRBV28, the J gene TRBJ2-7; no definite D call. The sample consisted of PBMCs or T cells enriched from blood (not recorded which). This TCR came from a woman aged 18-35 years who had recovered from COVID-19. In DNA, the CDR3 is TGTGCCAGCACCTCAGCCTACGAGCAGTACTTC. Protein sequence: CASTSAYEQYF.